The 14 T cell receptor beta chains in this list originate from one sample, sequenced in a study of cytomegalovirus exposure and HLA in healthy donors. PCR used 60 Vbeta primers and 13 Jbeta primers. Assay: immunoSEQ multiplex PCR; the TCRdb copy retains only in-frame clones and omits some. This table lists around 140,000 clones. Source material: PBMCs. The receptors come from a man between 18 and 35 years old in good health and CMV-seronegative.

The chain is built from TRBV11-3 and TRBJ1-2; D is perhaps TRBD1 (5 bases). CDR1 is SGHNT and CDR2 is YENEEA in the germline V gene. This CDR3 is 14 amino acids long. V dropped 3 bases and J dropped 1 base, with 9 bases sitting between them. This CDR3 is CASSLTVRNYGYTF. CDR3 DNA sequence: TGTGCCAGCAGCTTGACAGTTCGTAACTATGGCTACACCTTC.

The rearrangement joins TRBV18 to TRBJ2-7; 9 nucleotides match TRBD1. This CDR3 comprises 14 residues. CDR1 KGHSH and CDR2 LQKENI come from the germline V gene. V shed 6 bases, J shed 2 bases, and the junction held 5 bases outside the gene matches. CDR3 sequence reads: CASSRGQGPYEQYF. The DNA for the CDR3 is TGTGCCAGCTCTCGAGGACAGGGGCCCTACGAGCAGTACTTC.

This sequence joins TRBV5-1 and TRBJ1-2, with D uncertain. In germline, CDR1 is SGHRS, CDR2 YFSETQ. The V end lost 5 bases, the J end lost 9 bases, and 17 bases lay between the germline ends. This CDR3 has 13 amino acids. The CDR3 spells CASSPNRKRRYTF. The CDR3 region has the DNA TGCGCCAGCAGTCCCAACCGTAAGCGTCGCTACACCTTC.

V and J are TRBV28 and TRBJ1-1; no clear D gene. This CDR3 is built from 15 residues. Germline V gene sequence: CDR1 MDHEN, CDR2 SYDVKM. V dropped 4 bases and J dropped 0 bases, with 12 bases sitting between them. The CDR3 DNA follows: TGTGCCAGCAGTTCCTTAGCGGGTATGAACACTGAAGCTTTCTTT. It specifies CASSSLAGMNTEAFF. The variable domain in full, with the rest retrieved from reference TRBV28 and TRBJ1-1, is DVKVTQSSRYLVKRTGEKVFLECVQDMDHENMFWYRQDPGLGLRLIYFSYDVKMKEKGDIPEGYSVSREKKERFSLILESASTNQTSMYLCASSSLAGMNTEAFFGQGTRLTVV.

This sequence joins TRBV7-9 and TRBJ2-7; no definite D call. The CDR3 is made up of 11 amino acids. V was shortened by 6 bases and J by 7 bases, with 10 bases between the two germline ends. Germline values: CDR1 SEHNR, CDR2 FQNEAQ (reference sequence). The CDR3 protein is CASSFSEEQYF. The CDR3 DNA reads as TGTGCCAGCAGTTTCTCGGAGGAGCAGTACTTC.

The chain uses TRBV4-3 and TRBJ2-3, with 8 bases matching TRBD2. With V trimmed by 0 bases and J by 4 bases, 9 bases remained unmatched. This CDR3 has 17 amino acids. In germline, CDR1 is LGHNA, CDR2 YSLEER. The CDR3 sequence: CASSQEGSGNLADTQYF. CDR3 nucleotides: TGCGCCAGCAGCCAAGAAGGTAGCGGGAATCTTGCAGATACGCAGTATTTT.

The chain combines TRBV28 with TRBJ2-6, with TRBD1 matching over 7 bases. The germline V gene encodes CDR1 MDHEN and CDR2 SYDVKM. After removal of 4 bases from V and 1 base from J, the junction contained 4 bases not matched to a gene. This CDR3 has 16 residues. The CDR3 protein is CASSSGQLSGANVLTF. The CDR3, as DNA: TGTGCCAGCAGTTCGGGACAGTTATCTGGGGCCAACGTCCTGACTTTC.

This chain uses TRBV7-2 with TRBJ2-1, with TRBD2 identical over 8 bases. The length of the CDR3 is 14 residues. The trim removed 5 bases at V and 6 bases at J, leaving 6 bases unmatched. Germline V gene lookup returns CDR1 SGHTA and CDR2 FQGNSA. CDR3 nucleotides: TGTGCCAGCAGCGAGCGGGAGTCCCCCAATGAGCAGTTCTTC. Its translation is CASSERESPNEQFF.

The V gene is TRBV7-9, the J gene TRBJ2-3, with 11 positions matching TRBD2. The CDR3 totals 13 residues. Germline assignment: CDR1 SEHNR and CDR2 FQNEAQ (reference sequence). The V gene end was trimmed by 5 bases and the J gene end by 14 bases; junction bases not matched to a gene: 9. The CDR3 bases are TGTGCCAGCAGCCCTACTACTAGCGGGAGTAGGTATTTT. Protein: CASSPTTSGSRYF. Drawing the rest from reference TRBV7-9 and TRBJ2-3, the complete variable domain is DTGVSQNPRHKITKRGQNVTFRCDPISEHNRLYWYRQTLGQGPEFLTYFQNEAQLEKSRLLSDRFSAERPKGSFSTLEIQRTEQGDSAMYLCASSPTTSGSRYFGPGTRLTVL.

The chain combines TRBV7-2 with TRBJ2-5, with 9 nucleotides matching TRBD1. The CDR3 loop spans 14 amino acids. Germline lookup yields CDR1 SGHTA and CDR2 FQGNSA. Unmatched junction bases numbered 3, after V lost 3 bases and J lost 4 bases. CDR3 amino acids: CASSFDRGSETQYF. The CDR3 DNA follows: TGTGCCAGCAGCTTTGACAGGGGGTCAGAGACCCAGTACTTC.

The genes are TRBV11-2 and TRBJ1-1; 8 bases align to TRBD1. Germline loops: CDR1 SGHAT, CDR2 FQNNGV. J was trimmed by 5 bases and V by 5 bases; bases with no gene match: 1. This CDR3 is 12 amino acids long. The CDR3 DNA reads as TGTGCCAGCAGCCAGGGGGCAACTGAAGCTTTCTTT. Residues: CASSQGATEAFF.

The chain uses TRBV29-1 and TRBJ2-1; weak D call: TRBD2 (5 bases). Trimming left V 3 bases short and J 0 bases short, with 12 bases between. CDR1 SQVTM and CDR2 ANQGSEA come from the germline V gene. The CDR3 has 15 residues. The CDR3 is CSVDAAASSYNEQFF. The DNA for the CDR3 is TGCAGCGTTGACGCAGCGGCGAGCTCCTACAATGAGCAGTTCTTC.

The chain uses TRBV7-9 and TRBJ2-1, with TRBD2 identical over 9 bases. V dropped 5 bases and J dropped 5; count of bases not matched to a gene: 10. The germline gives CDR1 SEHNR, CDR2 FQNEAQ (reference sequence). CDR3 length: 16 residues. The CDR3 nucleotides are TGTGCCAGCAGCCCAGATCGCGGGAGGGCCGACAATGAGCAGTTCTTC. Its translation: CASSPDRGRADNEQFF.

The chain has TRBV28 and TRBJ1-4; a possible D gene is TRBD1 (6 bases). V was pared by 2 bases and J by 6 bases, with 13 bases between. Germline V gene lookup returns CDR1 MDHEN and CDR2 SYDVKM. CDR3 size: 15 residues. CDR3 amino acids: CASSLPGTKDEKLFF. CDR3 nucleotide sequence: TGTGCCAGCAGTTTACCGGGGACAAAAGATGAAAAACTGTTTTTT. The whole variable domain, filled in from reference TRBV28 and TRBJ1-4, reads DVKVTQSSRYLVKRTGEKVFLECVQDMDHENMFWYRQDPGLGLRLIYFSYDVKMKEKGDIPEGYSVSREKKERFSLILESASTNQTSMYLCASSLPGTKDEKLFFGSGTQLSVL.